These 18 T cell receptor beta chains share one sample of origin, sequenced in a study of T cell therapy after organ transplantation. Their recognized antigens are unknown. Assay used: immunoSEQ multiplex PCR; TCRdb lists only in-frame clones, some missing. The table shows 15,000 to 20,000 clones, with less than 90% occurring only once. As for time point: 20-29 weeks after completion of therapy. The sequencing used CD8+ T cells from blood, collected after autologous CMV-specific T cell therapy. The receptors here all came from a human patient who had received a solid organ transplant and had CMV disease. Some T cells may be graft donor cells.

The J gene is TRBJ1-2, the V gene TRBV7-8; D is possibly TRBD1 (6 bases). V was cut by 2 bases and J by 2 bases, with 9 bases left in between. The CDR3 length is 14 residues. Per germline, CDR1 SGHVS and CDR2 FQNEAQ. The chain's CDR3 is CASSLFGTNYGYTF. The CDR3 nucleotides are TGTGCCAGCAGCTTATTTGGGACAAACTATGGCTACACCTTC.

The genes are TRBV7-8 and TRBJ2-7; 8 positions agree with TRBD1. CDR1 SGHVS and CDR2 FQNEAQ come from the germline V gene. Trimming at V came to 1 base and at J to 6 bases, leaving 2 bases not matched to a gene. The CDR3 is made up of 13 amino acids. CDR3 loop: CASSLGTGLEQYF. The DNA for the CDR3 is TGTGCCAGCAGCTTAGGGACAGGGCTCGAGCAGTACTTC.

CDR3: CASSIELVDEQFF. CDR3 nucleotides: TGTGCCAGTAGTATAGAACTAGTCGATGAGCAGTTCTTC. The chain carries TRBV19 and TRBJ2-1, with D possibly being TRBD2 (5 bases). V was pared by 0 bases and J by 8 bases, with 8 bases between. The CDR3 is 13 residues long. Germline lookup yields CDR1 LNHDA and CDR2 SQIVND (reference sequence).

The gene calls are TRBV7-9 and TRBJ1-4; D gene ambiguous. The germline V and J ends were trimmed by 2 bases and 6 bases, with 7 bases remaining between them. Germline assignment: CDR1 SEHNR and CDR2 FQNEAQ (reference sequence). The CDR3 covers 13 residues. CDR3 coding DNA: TGTGCCAGCAGCTTACCCCCTTATGAAAAACTGTTTTTT. It translates to CASSLPPYEKLFF.

The chain carries TRBV30 and TRBJ1-1; tentatively, D is TRBD1 (6 bases). The germline gives CDR1 GTSNPN, CDR2 SVGIG (reference sequence). The CDR3 loop spans 13 amino acids. V was clipped by 3 bases and J by 11 bases, with 19 bases between them. The DNA for the CDR3 is TGTGCCTGGAGACCACCAGTCGAGGGGGAGGCTTTCTTT. It translates to CAWRPPVEGEAFF.

The J gene is TRBJ2-1, the V gene TRBV7-9; D unresolved. Trimming shortened V by 0 bases and J by 6 bases, and 9 bases separated the two germline ends. Germline CDR1 SEHNR, CDR2 FQNEAQ (reference sequence). CDR3 length: 14 residues. The CDR3 here is CASSLAPDGNEQFF. CDR3 sequence (DNA): TGTGCCAGCAGCTTAGCTCCAGATGGCAATGAGCAGTTCTTC.

The V and J genes are TRBV13 and TRBJ1-2; D is possibly TRBD1 (5 bases). V gave up 6 bases and J gave up 1 base, with 18 bases separating them. The CDR3 extends over 16 amino acids. Germline CDR1 reads PRHDT; CDR2 reads FYEKMQ (reference sequence). The CDR3 sequence is CASSGYQGQLNYGYTF. The CDR3, as DNA: TGTGCCAGCAGTGGATATCAAGGACAACTTAACTATGGCTACACCTTC.

This chain connects TRBV14 to TRBJ1-6; D remains ambiguous. V was clipped by 1 base and J by 15 bases, with 10 bases between them. Per the germline V gene, CDR1 is SGHDN and CDR2 is FVKESK. The CDR3 has 12 residues. The CDR3 nucleotides are TGTGCCAGCAGCCAAGTATCAGACAACCTCCACTTT. This translates into CASSQVSDNLHF.

V and J are TRBV7-9 and TRBJ1-2; the D is unclear. Looked up from germline, CDR1 is SEHNR and CDR2 is FQNEAQ (reference sequence). Trimming removed 1 base from V and 8 bases from J, with 11 bases in between. The CDR3 is 13 amino acids. CDR3 residues: CASSLGGGEGYTF. Written as DNA, the CDR3 is TGTGCCAGCAGCTTAGGAGGCGGGGAAGGCTACACCTTC.

The chain links TRBV27 to TRBJ2-7, with 7 nucleotides matching TRBD2. V was clipped by 2 bases and J by 6 bases; unmatched bases: 7. Germline V lookup: CDR1 MNHEY, CDR2 SMNVEV (reference sequence). This CDR3 comprises 14 residues. The CDR3 loop is CASSLGGSPSEQYF. In nucleotides, the CDR3 is TGTGCCAGCAGTTTAGGCGGGAGCCCCTCCGAGCAGTACTTC.

This clone was seen a handful of times. The chain couples TRBV5-5 to TRBJ2-7; 8 bases fit TRBD2. Germline CDR1 and CDR2: SGHKS and YYEKEE (reference sequence). Trimming took 4 bases from V and 5 from J; bases not matched to a gene: 8. The CDR3 contains 14 residues. CDR3 residues: CASSQPGGIHEQYF. CDR3 sequence (DNA): TGTGCCAGCAGCCAACCGGGAGGGATCCACGAGCAGTACTTC.

The chain carries TRBV5-4 and TRBJ2-7; possible D gene TRBD2, 5 bases. CDR3 length: 13 amino acids. Germline V gene data show CDR1 as SGHNT and CDR2 as YYREEE (reference sequence). Trimming cost V 4 bases and J 4 bases, with 12 bases left between them. CDR3 in DNA: TGTGCCAGCAGCCCGGGATCCCCTTACGAGCAGTACTTC. Its translation is CASSPGSPYEQYF.

The genes are TRBV7-9 and TRBJ2-1; maybe TRBD2 (5 bases). Trimming cost V 3 bases and J 4 bases, with 7 bases left between them. The CDR3 totals 13 residues. From germline, CDR1 is SEHNR and CDR2 FQNEAQ (reference sequence). The CDR3 DNA follows: TGTGCCAGCAGCTTGGAGGAGTACAATGAGCAGTTCTTC. It encodes CASSLEEYNEQFF.

Worth noting for this clone: Germline is not matched at one junction end, which may reflect a read error. The rearrangement joins TRBV4-1 to TRBJ2-7; D is possibly TRBD1 (5 bases). The CDR3 has 13 amino acids. Germline assignment: CDR1 MGHRA and CDR2 YSYEKL. The CDR3 is CASSEDSSYEQYF. CDR3 DNA: TGCGCCAGCAGCGAAGACAGTTCCTACGAGCAGTACTTC.

The genes are TRBV27 and TRBJ2-7; 9 nucleotides agree with TRBD1. CDR1 MNHEY and CDR2 SMNVEV come from the germline V gene (reference sequence). CDR3 length: 15 residues. J was trimmed by 4 bases and V by 3 bases; bases with no gene match: 7. CDR3 bases: TGTGCCAGCAGTTTGAGGCGGGACAGGGTGTACGAGCAGTACTTC. This gives the protein CASSLRRDRVYEQYF.

This chain uses TRBV4-3 with TRBJ2-5, with a weak D call TRBD1 (5 bases). V lost 0 bases, J lost 4 bases, and 12 bases lay in between. The CDR3 runs to 15 residues. Germline V lookup: CDR1 LGHNA, CDR2 YSLEER. Here the CDR3 reads CASSQDPGLGETQYF. For the CDR3, the DNA is TGCGCCAGCAGCCAAGATCCAGGGTTGGGAGAGACCCAGTACTTC.

This rearrangement joins TRBV7-9 to TRBJ2-3; D gene unclear. V dropped 4 bases and J dropped 1 base, with 6 bases sitting between them. Germline V gene sequence: CDR1 SEHNR, CDR2 FQNEAQ (reference sequence). CDR3 length: 13 amino acids. CDR3 amino acids: CASSSPGTDTQYF. The CDR3 DNA reads TGTGCCAGCAGCTCTCCAGGCACAGATACGCAGTATTTT.

The rearrangement links TRBV4-2 to TRBJ2-7; 10 nucleotides match TRBD1. This CDR3 is 16 amino acids long. Germline CDR1 LGHNA, CDR2 YNFKEQ. V lost 0 bases and J lost 5; bases outside the gene matches: 7. CDR3 loop: CASSQDDGQGGHEQYF. The CDR3 DNA reads TGTGCCAGCAGCCAAGATGACGGACAGGGGGGTCACGAGCAGTACTTC.